The present entry profiles one TCR beta chain with its context. Its antigen is not known. Measured with immunoSEQ multiplex PCR; TCRdb has only the in-frame clones, and not every one. The data show 25,000 to 30,000 clones, more than 85% seen once. The data were taken from a study of T cell responses to AZD1222 COVID-19 vaccine. As for the study in general: Second doses that came at about 4 or about 12 weeks were put together.

Study-wide findings and caveats: Following two doses of AZD1222, Spike-specific TCR breadth and depth rose. Close to half of spike-specific TCRs reportedly recognize unmutated variant regions.

This clonotype originated in an adult in good health. The sample was peripheral blood, taken on day 0 of AZD1222 vaccination.

The CDR3 DNA reads TGCAGTGCTAGTAGCTCTTTCGGACAGACGACTGGGGCCAACGTCCTGACTTTC. Protein: CSASSSFGQTTGANVLTF. The chain links TRBV20-1 to TRBJ2-6; a possible D gene is TRBD1 (6 bases). Germline V gene data show CDR1 as DFQATT and CDR2 as SNEGSKA (reference sequence). The CDR3 totals 18 residues. V was trimmed by 3 bases and J by 2 bases, leaving 20 bases between them.